The 8 T cell receptor beta chains presented below share a single source sample, sequenced in a study of early T cells in non-severe SARS-CoV-2 infection. TCRdb passed the 5' RACE reads through MiXCR, listing each CDR3 protein once. The table has 70,000 to 75,000 distinct CDR3 sequences, about an eighth seen once. Material: whole blood. The receptors come from an adult who was a healthcare worker with PCR-confirmed SARS-CoV-2 infection or an uninfected control (not recorded which).

The rearrangement links TRBV29-1 to TRBJ2-3; D gene unclear. CDR1 is SQVTM, CDR2 ANQGSEA, per germline. Trimming removed 0 bases at V and 4 bases at J, with 5 bases between. The CDR3 runs to 12 residues. CDR3 sequence reads: CSVEDIADTQYF. The CDR3 DNA sequence: TGCAGCGTTGAAGATATCGCAGATACGCAGTATTTT.

The chain has TRBV3-1 and TRBJ2-3; 7 bases line up with TRBD2. This CDR3 spans 15 amino acids. Germline V gene data show CDR1 as LGHDT and CDR2 as YNNKEL (reference sequence). Trimming took 6 bases from V and 1 from J; bases not matched to a gene: 7. The CDR3 protein is CASSPGTTRTDTQYF. Here the CDR3 DNA reads TGTGCCAGCAGTCCCGGGACTACACGCACAGATACGCAGTATTTT.

This chain connects TRBV19 to TRBJ2-6; either TRBD1 or TRBD2 may fit D (6 bases each). Trimming stripped 6 bases from V and 6 bases from J, with 12 bases between. Germline assignment: CDR1 LNHDA and CDR2 SQIVND (reference sequence). This CDR3 has 14 residues. The CDR3 nucleotides read TGTGCCAGTAGGCGGGACACTGAGGCCAACGTCCTGACTTTC. Translating it yields CASRRDTEANVLTF. The full variable domain, in which reference TRBV19 and TRBJ2-6 provide the parts outside the CDR3, is DGGITQSPKYLFRKEGQNVTLSCEQNLNHDAMYWYRQDPGQGLRLIYYSQIVNDFQKGDIAEGYSVSREKKESFPLTVTSAQKNPTAFYLCASRRDTEANVLTFGAGSRLTVL.

The CDR3 nucleotides are TGTGTCACCGACAGGCTTGAAACAGATACGCAGTATTTT. This encodes CVTDRLETDTQYF. The chain couples TRBV2 to TRBJ2-3, with D tentatively TRBD1 (6 bases). The CDR3 totals 13 residues. Germline-derived CDR1 and CDR2 are SNHLY and FYNNEI.

This clonotype was seen more than once but under ten times. The genes are TRBV7-3 and TRBJ2-2; D is uncertain. V was trimmed by 2 bases and J by 6 bases, leaving 16 bases between them. Germline V CDR1 and CDR2: SGHTA, FQGTGA. The length of the CDR3 is 16 residues. The CDR3 DNA reads as TGTGCCAGCAGCTTAGCTGGACCCACAAGCTCCGGGGAGCTGTTTTTT. The encoded protein is CASSLAGPTSSGELFF.

This clonotype appeared many times. The V and J genes are TRBV7-9 and TRBJ2-1, with TRBD1 matching over 8 bases. CDR1 is SEHNR, CDR2 FQNEAQ, per germline (reference sequence). The CDR3 loop spans 17 amino acids. V shed 3 bases and J 7 bases; nucleotides not matched to a gene: 14. For the CDR3, the DNA is TGTGCCAGCAGCTTTAGACATGGACAGGGATTGCCGAATGAGCAGTTCTTC. This codes for CASSFRHGQGLPNEQFF.

This clonotype was recorded at least ten times. The V call is TRBV28, the J call TRBJ1-2; TRBD1 matches at 7 bases. CDR3 length equals 14 residues. V gave up 8 bases and J gave up 4 bases; unmatched junction bases: 10. Looked up from germline, CDR1 is MDHEN and CDR2 is SYDVKM. In DNA form, the CDR3 reads TGTGCCAGCGGGGACAGCCACCTCTTCTATGGCTACACCTTC. As protein: CASGDSHLFYGYTF.

The chain couples TRBV20-1 to TRBJ1-1; 9 positions agree with TRBD1. The V and J ends lost 0 bases and 2 bases, in that order; junction bases with no gene match: 10. The CDR3 runs to 17 residues. Germline CDR1 is DFQATT and CDR2 is SNEGSKA (reference sequence). The CDR3 DNA reads as TGCAGTGCTAGAGATCTGGGGACAGGGTCTCTCAACACTGAAGCTTTCTTT. It yields the protein CSARDLGTGSLNTEAFF.